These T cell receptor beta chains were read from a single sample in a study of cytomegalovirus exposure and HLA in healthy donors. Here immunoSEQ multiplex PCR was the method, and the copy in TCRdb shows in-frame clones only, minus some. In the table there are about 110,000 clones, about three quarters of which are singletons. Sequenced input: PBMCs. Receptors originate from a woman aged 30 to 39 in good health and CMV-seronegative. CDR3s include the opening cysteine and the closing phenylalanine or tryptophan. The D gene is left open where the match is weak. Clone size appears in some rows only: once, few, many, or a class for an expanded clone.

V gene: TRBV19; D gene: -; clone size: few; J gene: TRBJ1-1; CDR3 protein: CASSLFGQNTEAFF; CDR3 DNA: TGTGCCAGTAGTCTCTTTGGACAGAACACTGAAGCTTTCTTT
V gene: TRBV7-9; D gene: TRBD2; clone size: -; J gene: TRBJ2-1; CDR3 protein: CASSLVMGLAGDNEQFF; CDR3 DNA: TGTGCCAGCAGCTTAGTGATGGGACTAGCGGGAGACAATGAGCAGTTCTTC
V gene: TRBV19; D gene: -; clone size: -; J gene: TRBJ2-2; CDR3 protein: CASSIALARELFF; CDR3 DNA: TGTGCCAGTAGTATCGCATTGGCCCGGGAGCTGTTTTTT
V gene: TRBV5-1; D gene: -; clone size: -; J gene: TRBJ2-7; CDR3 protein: CASSFGQGSYEQYF; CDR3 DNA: TGCGCCAGCAGCTTTGGGCAGGGCTCCTACGAGCAGTACTTC
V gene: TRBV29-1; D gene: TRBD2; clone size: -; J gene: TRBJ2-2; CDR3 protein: CSVEDFLAGGPTGELFF; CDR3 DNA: TGCAGCGTTGAAGATTTTCTAGCGGGAGGGCCGACCGGGGAGCTGTTTTTT
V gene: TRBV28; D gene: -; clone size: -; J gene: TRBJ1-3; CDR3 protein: CASSLIGDGNTIYF; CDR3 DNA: TGTGCCAGCAGTTTGATAGGGGATGGAAACACCATATATTTT
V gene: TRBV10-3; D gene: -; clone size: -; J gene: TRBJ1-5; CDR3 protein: CATGEAISPQHF; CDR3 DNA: TGTGCCACCGGGGAAGCAATCAGCCCCCAGCATTTT
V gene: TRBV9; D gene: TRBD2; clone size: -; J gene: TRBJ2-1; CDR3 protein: CASSAGTSGRLGEQFF; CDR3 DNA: TGTGCCAGCAGCGCCGGGACTAGCGGGAGGCTCGGTGAGCAGTTCTTC
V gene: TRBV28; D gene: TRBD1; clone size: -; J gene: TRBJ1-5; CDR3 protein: CASSHEQGIQPQHF; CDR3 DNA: TGTGCCAGCAGCCACGAACAGGGGATTCAGCCCCAGCATTTT
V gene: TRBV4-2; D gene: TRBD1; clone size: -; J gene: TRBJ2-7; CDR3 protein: CASSQQFGTGGYEQYF; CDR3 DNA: TGTGCCAGCAGCCAACAGTTCGGGACAGGAGGATACGAGCAGTACTTC
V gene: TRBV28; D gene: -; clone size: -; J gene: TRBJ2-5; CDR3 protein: CASSFPGGSEETQYF; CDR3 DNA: TGTGCCAGCAGTTTTCCTGGGGGCTCGGAAGAGACCCAGTACTTC
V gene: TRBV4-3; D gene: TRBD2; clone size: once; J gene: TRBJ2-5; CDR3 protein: CASSQGLAGVGETQYF; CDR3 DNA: TGCGCCAGCAGCCAAGGACTAGCGGGAGTAGGGGAGACCCAGTACTTC
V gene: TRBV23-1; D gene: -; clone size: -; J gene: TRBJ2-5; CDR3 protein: CASSHLTGPDRRETQYF; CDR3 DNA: TGCGCCAGCAGTCATTTGACCGGACCCGACAGGCGGGAGACCCAGTACTTC
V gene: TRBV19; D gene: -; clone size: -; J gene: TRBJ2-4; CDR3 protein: CASSISSGRDIQYF; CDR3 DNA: TGTGCCAGTAGTATAAGCTCCGGCAGGGACATTCAGTACTTC
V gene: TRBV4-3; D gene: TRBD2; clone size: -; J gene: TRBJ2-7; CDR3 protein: CASSQGTSGAYYEQYF; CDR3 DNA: TGCGCCAGCAGCCAAGGGACTAGCGGGGCCTACTACGAGCAGTACTTC
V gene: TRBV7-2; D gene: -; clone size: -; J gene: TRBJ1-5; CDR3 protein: CASSLGEISQPQHF; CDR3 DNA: TGTGCCAGCAGCTTAGGAGAGATAAGTCAGCCCCAGCATTTT
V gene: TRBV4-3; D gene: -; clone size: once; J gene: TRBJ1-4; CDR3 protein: CASSQEAGTTNEKLFF; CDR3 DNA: TGCGCCAGCAGCCAAGAGGCAGGGACAACTAATGAAAAACTGTTTTTT
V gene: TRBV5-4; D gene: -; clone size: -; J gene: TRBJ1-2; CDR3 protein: CASSLEVGQGGGYTF; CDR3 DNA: TGTGCCAGCAGCTTGGAGGTTGGGCAGGGAGGCGGCTACACCTTC
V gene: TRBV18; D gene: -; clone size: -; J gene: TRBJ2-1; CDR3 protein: CASSPPSPRNEQFF; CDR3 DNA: TGTGCCAGCTCACCACCTTCGCCGCGAAATGAGCAGTTCTTC
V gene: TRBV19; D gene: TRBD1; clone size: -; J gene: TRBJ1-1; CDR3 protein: CASRGPNTEAFF; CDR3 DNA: TGTGCTTCTAGGGGGCCGAACACTGAAGCTTTCTTT
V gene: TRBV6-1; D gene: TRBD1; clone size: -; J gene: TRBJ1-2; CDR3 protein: CASRRDRGNYGYTF; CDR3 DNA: TGTGCCAGCCGCCGGGACAGGGGAAACTATGGCTACACCTTC
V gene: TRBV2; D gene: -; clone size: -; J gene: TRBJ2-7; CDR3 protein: CASYSETYEQYF; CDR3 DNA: TGTGCCAGCTACTCCGAGACCTACGAGCAGTACTTC
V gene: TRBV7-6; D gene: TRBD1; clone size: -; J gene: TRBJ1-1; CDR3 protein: CASSQRQGPDLAEAFF; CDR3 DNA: TGTGCCAGCAGCCAGCGACAGGGCCCCGACTTAGCTGAAGCTTTCTTT
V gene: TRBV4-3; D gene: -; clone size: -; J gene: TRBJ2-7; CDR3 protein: CASSQDRGVSYEQYF; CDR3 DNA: TGCGCCAGCAGCCAAGATCGGGGAGTCTCCTACGAGCAGTACTTC
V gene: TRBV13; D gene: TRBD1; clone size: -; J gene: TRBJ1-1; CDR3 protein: CASSQGGTEAFF; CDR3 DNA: TGTGCCAGCAGCCAGGGGGGCACTGAAGCTTTCTTT
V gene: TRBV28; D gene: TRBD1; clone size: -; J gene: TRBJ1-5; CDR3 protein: CASSTPGQGYQPQHF; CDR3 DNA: TGTGCCAGCAGTACACCGGGACAGGGTTACCAGCCCCAGCATTTT
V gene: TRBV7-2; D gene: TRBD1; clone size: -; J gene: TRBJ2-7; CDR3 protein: CASSLSSGTDLSYEQYF; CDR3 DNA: TGTGCCAGCAGTTTAAGTTCCGGGACAGATCTTTCCTACGAGCAGTACTTC